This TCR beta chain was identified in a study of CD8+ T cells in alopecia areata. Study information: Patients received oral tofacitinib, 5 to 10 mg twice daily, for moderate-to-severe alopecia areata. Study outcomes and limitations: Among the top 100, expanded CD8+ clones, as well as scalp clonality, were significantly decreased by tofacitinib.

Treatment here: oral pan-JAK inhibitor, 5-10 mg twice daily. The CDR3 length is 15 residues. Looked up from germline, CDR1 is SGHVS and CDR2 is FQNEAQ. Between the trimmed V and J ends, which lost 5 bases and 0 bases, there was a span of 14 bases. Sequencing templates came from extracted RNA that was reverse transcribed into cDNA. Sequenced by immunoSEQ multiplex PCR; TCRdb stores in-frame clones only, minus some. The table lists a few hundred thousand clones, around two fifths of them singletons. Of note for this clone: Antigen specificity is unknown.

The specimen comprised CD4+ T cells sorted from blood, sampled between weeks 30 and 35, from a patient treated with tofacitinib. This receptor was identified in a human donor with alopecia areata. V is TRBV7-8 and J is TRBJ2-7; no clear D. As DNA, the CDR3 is TGTGCCAGCAGCGGTTCGACCCTGAGCTCCTACGAGCAGTACTTC. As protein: CASSGSTLSSYEQYF.